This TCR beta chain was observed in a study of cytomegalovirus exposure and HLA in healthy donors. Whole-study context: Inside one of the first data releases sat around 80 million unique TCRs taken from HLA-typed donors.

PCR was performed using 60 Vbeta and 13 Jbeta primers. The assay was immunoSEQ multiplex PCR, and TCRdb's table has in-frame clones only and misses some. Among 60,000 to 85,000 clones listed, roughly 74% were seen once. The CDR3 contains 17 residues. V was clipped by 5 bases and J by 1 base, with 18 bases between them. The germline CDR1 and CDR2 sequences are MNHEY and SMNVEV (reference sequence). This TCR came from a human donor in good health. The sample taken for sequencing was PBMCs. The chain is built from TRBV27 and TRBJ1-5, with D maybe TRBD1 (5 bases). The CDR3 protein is CASSRSSRGTSNQPQHF. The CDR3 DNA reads TGTGCCAGCAGTAGATCGTCTCGGGGGACGAGCAATCAGCCCCAGCATTTT.